This entry describes one TCR beta chain. The sample holds many counts of this clone. Its binding antigen is unknown. Nothing much larger sits one base from this clone, and base qualities are not available. The CDR3 goes from the cysteine to the phenylalanine over 14 residues. The only DNA kept is the CDR3, 42 bases in frame from the first base. For CDR1 and CDR2, the germline V gene lists SNHLY and FYNNEI. V gives up 0 bases and J gives up 4 bases, and the segment between their germline ends measures 7 bases. This record belongs to a study of metastatic and nonmetastatic thyroid tumors (dated by TCRdb to 2020 to 2021). Broadly, across the study: The researchers compared repertoires between peripheral blood samples and tumor or nodule tissue samples from patients with malignant or benign thyroid disease.

Before undergoing thyroid surgery, none of the patients had been given any kind of treatment. Using T-cell receptor beta sequencing, the study looked back at clinical samples from patients collected from about 2011 to 2018. Library method: PCR. TCRdb lists the instrument as Illumina HiSeq 4000. The TCR beta-chain CDR3 region of each patient was profiled by high-throughput sequencing. The source study handled its data this way. The researchers built a classifier to tell apart papillary thyroid cancer patients with distant metastasis, based on CDR3 differences among clinicopathological groups. The Shannon index was used to measure repertoire diversity, and the Morisita-Horn index was used to measure how similar tumor and blood repertoires were. TCRdb handled the public reads itself, with Q25 trimming in fastp and clone calling in MiXCR, and kept productive beta chains. The V and J calls were determined by TCRdb, not by the authors. In this sample the table shows tens of thousands of clones, 10% to 15% of which occur a single time. The ten largest clones represent roughly 5% of the sample.

What the authors observed across the whole study: TCR beta diversity was reported as significantly higher in malignant tumors than in benign nodules, in both blood and tumor samples.

This TCR was recovered from a female donor with papillary thyroid cancer or a benign thyroid nodule (not recorded which). Some clones in this sample may be carry-over from other donors' samples. Recombination joined TRBV2 with TRBJ1-5, with TRBD1 perhaps the D gene, on 6 matching bases. Material: blood. The CDR3 reads as follows: CASSEAQGNQPQHF. The nucleotide sequence reads TGTGCCAGCAGTGAAGCCCAGGGGAATCAGCCCCAGCATTTT. Here the CDR3 is joined to the reference TRBV2 and TRBJ1-5 genes, and the full variable domain is: EPEVTQTPSHQVTQMGQEVILRCVPISNHLYFYWYRQILGQKVEFLVSFYNNEISEKSEIFDDQFSVERPDGSNFTLKIRSTKLEDSAMYFCASSEAQGNQPQHFGDGTRLSIL.